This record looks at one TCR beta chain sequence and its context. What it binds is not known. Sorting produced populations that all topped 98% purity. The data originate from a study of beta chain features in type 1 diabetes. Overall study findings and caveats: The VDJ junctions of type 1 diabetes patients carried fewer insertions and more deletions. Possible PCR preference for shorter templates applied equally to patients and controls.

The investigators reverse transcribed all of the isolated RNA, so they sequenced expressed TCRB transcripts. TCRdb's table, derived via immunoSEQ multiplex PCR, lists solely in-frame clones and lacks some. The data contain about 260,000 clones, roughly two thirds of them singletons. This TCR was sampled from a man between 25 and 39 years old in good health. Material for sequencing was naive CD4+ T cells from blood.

The CDR3 loop is CASSLGLAGETQYF. The CDR3 DNA follows: TGCGCCAGCAGCTTGGGACTGGCAGGAGAGACCCAGTACTTC. This chain uses TRBV5-1 with TRBJ2-5, with D unclear. The V end lost 0 bases, the J end lost 4 bases, and 10 bases lay between the germline ends. Germline V gene lookup returns CDR1 SGHRS and CDR2 YFSETQ. The CDR3 is made up of 14 amino acids.